These 15 T cell receptor beta chains came from one sample sequenced in a study of blood T cell repertoires in COVID-19. Measured with immunoSEQ multiplex PCR; TCRdb has only the in-frame clones, and not every one. The sample lists over 25,000 clones, 78% occurring once. Input material: peripheral blood. Source of these receptors: an older man with acute or convalescent COVID-19.

The V and J genes are TRBV7-2 and TRBJ1-3; no clear D. Per the germline V gene, CDR1 is SGHTA and CDR2 is FQGNSA. The length of the CDR3 is 15 residues. Trimming pared 2 bases from V and 0 bases from J, leaving 8 bases between. The CDR3 sequence is CASSLQARSGNTIYF. Written as DNA, the CDR3 is TGTGCCAGCAGCTTACAGGCCCGCTCTGGAAACACCATATATTTT.

This chain connects TRBV12-3 or TRBV12-4 to TRBJ1-2; D gene unclear. The CDR3 extends over 13 amino acids. Trimming took off 5 bases at V and 2 bases at J, with 9 bases between the two ends. CDR3 sequence: CASSPQRNYGYTF. The CDR3 DNA is TGTGCCAGCAGTCCCCAACGGAACTATGGCTACACCTTC.

This clone appeared a few times. V is TRBV2 and J is TRBJ1-1; 9 bases are shared with TRBD1. J gave up 6 bases and V 3 bases, and 5 bases lay outside the gene matches. The length of the CDR3 is 14 residues. Germline CDR1 SNHLY, CDR2 FYNNEI. The CDR3, as DNA: TGTGCCAGCAGTGAGTGGACAGGGGACCCTGAAGCTTTCTTT. This translates into CASSEWTGDPEAFF.

CDR3 coding DNA: TGTGCCAGTAGTATCAGGGACATGGGTGAAGCTTTCTTT. Translating it yields CASSIRDMGEAFF. The chain is built from TRBV19 and TRBJ1-1; D possibly corresponds to TRBD1 (6 bases). The length of the CDR3 is 13 residues. Germline-derived CDR1 and CDR2 are LNHDA and SQIVND (reference sequence). V was trimmed by 3 bases and J by 7 bases, leaving 12 bases between them.

The chain links TRBV6-1 to TRBJ1-2; possible D gene TRBD1, 6 bases. V lost 3 bases to trimming and J lost 4 bases, with 18 bases between them. Germline V lookup: CDR1 MNHNS, CDR2 SASEGT. The CDR3 is 16 residues long. This chain's CDR3 is CASSEGPQGIIYGYTF. In nucleotides, the CDR3 is TGTGCCAGCAGTGAGGGTCCGCAGGGGATTATCTATGGCTACACCTTC.

This clone has a single count. An end of the junction differs from the germline gene, which may be a read error. The V call is TRBV19, the J call TRBJ2-5, with D perhaps being TRBD1 or TRBD2 (6 bases each). Germline loops: CDR1 LNHDA, CDR2 SQIVND (reference sequence). The CDR3 extends over 13 amino acids. The CDR3 region is CASRIGGGETQYF. The CDR3 nucleotides read TGTGCCAGTAGGATAGGAGGGGGAGAGACCCAGTACTTC. The whole variable domain, remainder taken from reference TRBV19 and TRBJ2-5, is DGGITQSPKYLFRKEGQNVTLSCEQNLNHDAMYWYRQDPGQGLRLIYYSQIVNDFQKGDIAEGYSVSREKKESFPLTVTSAQKNPTAFYLCASRIGGGETQYFGPGTRLLVL.

This rearrangement joins TRBV12-1 to TRBJ1-2; TRBD1 was called by the table and not checked on the DNA. TRBV12-1 is a pseudogene locus. This CDR3 is built from 16 residues. The chain's CDR3 is CASRPIPGQGDYGYTF. For the CDR3, the DNA is TGTGCCAGCAGACCAATCCCGGGGCAGGGGGACTATGGCTACACCTTC.

In DNA, the CDR3 is TGTGCCTGGAGTCAGGGGGAAACCGGGGAGCTGTTTTTT. As protein: CAWSQGETGELFF. The chain combines TRBV30 with TRBJ2-2; 7 positions agree with TRBD1. The CDR3 consists of 13 residues. Trimming removed 2 bases from V and 5 bases from J; junction bases left unmatched: 2. Germline-derived CDR1 and CDR2 are GTSNPN and SVGIG (reference sequence).

V usage is TRBV5-4 and J usage is TRBJ2-3; 8 bases fit TRBD1. The CDR3 is 16 amino acids. CDR1 SGHNT and CDR2 YYREEE come from the germline V gene (reference sequence). J lost 2 bases, V lost 4 bases, and 9 bases had no gene match. CDR3: CASSQRTGPYTDTQYF. In DNA form, the CDR3 reads TGTGCCAGCAGCCAACGGACAGGGCCTTACACAGATACGCAGTATTTT.

This chain links TRBV3-1 (or the pseudogene TRBV3-2) with TRBJ2-7; 8 positions match TRBD2. The length of the CDR3 is 14 residues. With 4 bases clipped from V and 2 bases from J, the junction kept 4 bases outside the gene matches. Germline V gene data show CDR1 as LGHDT and CDR2 as YNNKEL (reference sequence). The CDR3, as DNA: TGTGCCAGCAGCCTCGGGGGGGGGCCCTACGAGCAGTACTTC. It codes for CASSLGGGPYEQYF.

The chain combines TRBV13 with TRBJ2-7, with 7 bases matching TRBD1. Germline V gene sequence: CDR1 PRHDT, CDR2 FYEKMQ (reference sequence). The V segment lost 3 bases and the J segment 3 bases; nucleotides outside the gene matches: 8. This CDR3 is built from 15 residues. Written as DNA, the CDR3 is TGTGCCAGCAGCTTCGAACAGGGGACCTTCTACGAGCAGTACTTC. This encodes CASSFEQGTFYEQYF. Filled out from reference TRBV13 and TRBJ2-7, the complete variable domain reads AAGVIQSPRHLIKEKRETATLKCYPIPRHDTVYWYQQGPGQDPQFLISFYEKMQSDKGSIPDRFSAQQFSDYHSELNMSSLELGDSALYFCASSFEQGTFYEQYFGPGTRLTVT.

The chain joins TRBV9 to TRBJ2-3; D is unclear. The V and J ends lost 2 bases and 6 bases respectively, with 13 bases between them. The germline V gene has CDR1 SGDLS and CDR2 YYNGEE. The CDR3 covers 14 residues. CDR3: CASSVTPHWDTQYF. Written as DNA, the CDR3 is TGTGCCAGCAGCGTCACCCCTCACTGGGATACGCAGTATTTT.

The genes are TRBV6-6 and TRBJ2-1; 7 positions agree with TRBD1. CDR3 length: 14 residues. V lost 6 bases and J lost 2; bases outside the gene matches: 4. Germline values: CDR1 MNHNY, CDR2 SVGAGI (reference sequence). The CDR3 coding sequence is TGTGCCAGCAGAGTGACAGGGACCTACAATGAGCAGTTCTTC. It encodes CASRVTGTYNEQFF.

The V gene is TRBV6-1, the J gene TRBJ2-2; D may be TRBD1 (6 bases). Trimming shortened V by 6 bases and J by 1 base, and 12 bases separated the two germline ends. Per germline, CDR1 MNHNS and CDR2 SASEGT. CDR3 length: 15 residues. CDR3 coding DNA: TGTGCCAGCAGGAACTCGGGACAGAACACCGGGGAGCTGTTTTTT. This encodes CASRNSGQNTGELFF.

The V gene is TRBV6-1, the J gene TRBJ2-7; 9 bases line up with TRBD1. CDR3 size: 15 residues. Trimming cost V 2 bases and J 3 bases; bases outside gene matches: 5. Germline V gene data show CDR1 as MNHNS and CDR2 as SASEGT. This CDR3 reads CASSEFTGGDYEQYF. As DNA, the CDR3 is TGTGCCAGCAGTGAATTCACAGGGGGCGACTACGAGCAGTACTTC.